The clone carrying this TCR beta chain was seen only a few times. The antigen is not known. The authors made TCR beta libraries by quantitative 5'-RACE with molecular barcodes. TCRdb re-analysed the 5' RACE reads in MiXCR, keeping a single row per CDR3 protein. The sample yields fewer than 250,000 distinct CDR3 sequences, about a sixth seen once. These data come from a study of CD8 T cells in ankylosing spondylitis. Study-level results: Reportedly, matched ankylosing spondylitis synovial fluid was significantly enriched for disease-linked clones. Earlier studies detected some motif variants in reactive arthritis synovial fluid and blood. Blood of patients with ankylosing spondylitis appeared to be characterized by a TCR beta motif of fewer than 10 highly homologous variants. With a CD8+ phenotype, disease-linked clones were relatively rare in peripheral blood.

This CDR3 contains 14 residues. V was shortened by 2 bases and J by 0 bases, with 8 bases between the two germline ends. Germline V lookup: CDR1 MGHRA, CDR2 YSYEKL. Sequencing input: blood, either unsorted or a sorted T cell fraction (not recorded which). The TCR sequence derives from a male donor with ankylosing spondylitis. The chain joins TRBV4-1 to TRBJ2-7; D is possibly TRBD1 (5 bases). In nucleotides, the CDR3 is TGCGCCAGCAGCCAAACCAGGGACTCCTACGAGCAGTACTTC. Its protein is CASSQTRDSYEQYF.